This record concerns one T cell receptor (beta chain) sequence. The table lists this clone with a few counts. No antigen is known for it. Nothing much larger sits one base from this clone, and base qualities are not available. The data originate from a study of beta chain features in type 1 diabetes (dated by TCRdb to 2016 to 2018). In the study overall: No differences in mean age, gender distribution, total cell number or subset yield were found between patients and healthy donors. A total of about 110,000,000 sorted cells were examined across all samples, and a strong correlation was observed between cell number per subset and RNA yield. The study compared TCRB repertoires of sorted circulating CD4+ T cell subsets between recently diagnosed type 1 diabetes patients and matched healthy donors. Whereas all 30 or so donors provided naive and central memory subsets, regulatory and stem cell-like memory subsets were isolated from just 8 patients and about eight healthy donors. Results the study describes overall, beyond this receptor: PCR might favor shorter templates, but patient and control samples were amplified and corrected together, so any skew would affect both groups equally. A moderate but significant shortening of TCRB CDR3 length was observed in type 1 diabetes patients in all four CD4+ subsets. Because the HLA sub-analyses included only small numbers of individuals, any influence of HLA type on TCRB rearrangement was left unresolved. Because cDNA was sequenced instead of genomic DNA, highly expressing activated cells could be over-represented, though the groups showed no difference in activation or CD3 levels. Naive, central memory and regulatory TCRB repertoires appeared to be more similar among patients than among healthy donors. At VDJ recombination sites, type 1 diabetes patients had fewer insertions and more deleted nucleotides, which implies abnormalities in thymic rearrangement.

As encoded in the germline V gene, CDR1 is SGHDT while CDR2 is YYEEEE. At the junction V is shortened by 4 bases and J by 6 bases; bases outside the gene matches: 8. Including the terminal cysteine and phenylalanine, the CDR3 comprises 14 residues. Just the 42-base CDR3 DNA is kept, in frame starting at base 1. Each donor gave one peripheral blood draw, averaging around 120 mL, which was collected into heparinised tubes. A BD FACSAria II and a panel including CD45RO, CCR7, CD25, CD127, CD95 and CD27 were used to sort naive, central memory, regulatory and stem cell-like memory CD4+ T cells. All sorted populations exceeded 95% purity. Right away, PBMCs were isolated by Lymphoprep density gradient centrifugation and were stained directly, with no culture step. To minimize batch effects, samples were stained and sorted in pairs, one healthy donor with one patient per experiment. All of the isolated RNA was reverse transcribed with the High Capacity cDNA Reverse Transcription Kit, so expressed TCRB transcripts were sequenced. Deep immunoSEQ sequencing was applied to naive, central memory and regulatory T cell samples, giving an average of roughly 3.5 million total reads per sample. Sorted cells were lysed in RLT buffer and RNA was extracted with DNase-treated RNeasy Micro or Mini kits, depending on cell number. To prevent cross-contamination, every cell subset was processed on its own, while patient and healthy donor samples were processed together. The immunoSEQ multiplex PCR was used to amplify TCRB sequences from cDNA, yielding 87-bp fragments that span the CDR3 region. Amplicons were sequenced on the Illumina HiSeq platform. The authors processed their data as follows. Synthetic template baselines were used to correct PCR bias computationally, reads within Hamming distance 2 were collapsed, and singletons that could not be merged were discarded. Reads were aligned against IMGT to assign V, D and J genes, CDR3 length and insertions or deletions at six rearrangement sites. Within each subset, clonotype counts were normalized to the number of sorted cells before true diversity and Gini coefficients were calculated with the tcR R package. Repertoire sharing was quantified using the overlap coefficient calculated on TCRB nucleotide sequences. Sourced from immuneACCESS, this table was stored by TCRdb with only in-frame sequences that have V and J called. A share of the clones is absent; for the studies checked, an unresolved V gene accounts for under half, and the remainder has no known explanation. The V and J calls and clone size were taken over from that table, and D and trimming were inferred from the DNA. For this sample there are roughly 130,000 clones; about 10% appear just once. The top ten clones comprise about 0.68% of the sample.

The clonotype comes from a man younger than 35 in good health. The rearranged segments are TRBV5-6 and TRBJ2-3, and TRBD2 matches 7 of the central bases. Sample: central memory CD4+ T cells from blood. The CDR3 loop reads CASSTQRGTDTQYF. At the DNA level, the sequence is TGTGCCAGCAGCACCCAGCGGGGAACGGATACGCAGTATTTT.